This TCR beta chain is drawn from a study of CD8+CD57+ T cells in acquired aplastic anemia. About the research overall: Mean yield of DNA from sorted CD4+ and CD8+ cells was 2.5 to 4 ug. Broader study findings: About 30 CD8+ CDR3 sequences occurred in both the patients and the controls.

Genomic DNA, serving as template, underwent TCR beta VDJ and CDR3 profiling. One entry per CDR3 protein results from TCRdb running MiXCR on the reads. This table has 200,000 to 250,000 distinct CDR3 sequences, around three fifths appearing once. An expansion of CD8+CD57+ cells by flow cytometry had been shown in patients chosen for sequencing. None of the patients had been given any therapy when their blood was sampled. To note about this clonotype: Its antigen is unknown.

The TCR comes from a human donor with aplastic anemia. The sample was sorted CD4+, CD8+, or CD8+CD57+ T cells (not recorded which) from PBMCs.

CDR3 residues: CAITKEGNGYTF. DNA for the CDR3: TGTGCCATCACAAAGGAGGGGAATGGCTACACCTTC. The chain couples TRBV10-3 to TRBJ1-2; a weak D match, TRBD1 (5 bases). Germline V gene data show CDR1 as ENHRY and CDR2 as SYGVKD. Trimming removed 7 bases from V and 6 bases from J, with 12 bases in between. This CDR3 is 12 amino acids long.